This T cell receptor beta chain was identified during a study of beta chain features in type 1 diabetes (dated by TCRdb to the late 2010s). Background for the entire study: No differences in mean age, gender distribution, total cell number or subset yield were found between patients and healthy donors. The study compared the TCRB repertoires of sorted circulating CD4+ T cell subsets in recently diagnosed type 1 diabetes patients with those in matched healthy donors. A total of roughly 100 million sorted cells were examined across all samples, and the number of cells per subset was strongly correlated with RNA yield. Regulatory and stem cell-like memory subsets were isolated from only 8 patients and 8 healthy donors, whereas naive and central memory subsets came from all 28 donors.

All of the isolated RNA was reverse transcribed with the High Capacity cDNA Reverse Transcription Kit, so expressed TCRB transcripts were sequenced. Deep immunoSEQ sequencing was applied to naive, central memory and regulatory T cell samples, giving an average of about 3.7 million total reads per sample. After sorted cells were lysed in RLT buffer, RNA was extracted with DNase-treated RNeasy Micro or Mini kits, with the choice depending on cell number. Each cell subset was processed separately to prevent cross-contamination, with patient and healthy donor samples processed together. Using the immunoSEQ multiplex PCR, TCRB sequences were amplified from cDNA into 87-bp fragments spanning the CDR3 region. The amplicons were sequenced using the Illumina HiSeq platform. The published analysis was carried out like this. Synthetic template baselines were used to correct PCR bias computationally, reads within Hamming distance 2 were collapsed, and singletons that could not be merged were discarded. Reads were aligned to IMGT to assign V, D and J genes, CDR3 length, and insertions or deletions at six rearrangement sites. Within each subset, clonotype counts were normalized to sorted cell number, after which true diversity and Gini coefficients were computed with the tcR R package. The overlap coefficient, calculated on TCRB nucleotide sequences, was used to quantify repertoire sharing. Out-of-frame TCRB sequences from naive cells were analyzed as a proxy for the pre-selection repertoire. Here the immuneACCESS table is served through TCRdb, limited to in-frame sequences with V and J called. Missing clones are a known gap in these copies; in checked studies unresolved V genes cover under half, and the rest lacks a known reason. V, J and clone size are taken as reported in that table, and D and trimming were inferred from the DNA itself. The sample table lists approximately 300,000 clones, 11% of them with a count of one. 0.015% to 0.02% of the sample belongs to the ten largest clones.

CDR3 length: 14 amino acids, cysteine to phenylalanine. The retained sequence is limited to the CDR3, 42 bases, with the frame set at the first base. V lost 7 bases and J lost 1 base, and the count of bases not matched to a germline gene is 4. CDR1 is given as MDHEN and CDR2 as SYDVKM, both from the germline V gene. This clone was found a few times. This receptor's antigen is unknown. Base qualities are not provided; no much larger clone lies one nucleotide away. General study outcomes and caveats: At VDJ recombination sites, type 1 diabetes patients had fewer insertions and more deleted nucleotides, which implies abnormalities in thymic rearrangement. PCR may preferentially amplify shorter templates, but because patient and control samples were amplified and corrected together, any resulting skew would affect both groups equally. Naive, central memory and regulatory TCRB repertoires appeared to be more alike among patients than among healthy donors. Type 1 diabetes patients showed a moderate but significant shortening of TCRB CDR3 length in all four CD4+ subsets. Because cDNA rather than genomic DNA was sequenced, highly expressing activated cells could have been over-represented, although no difference in activation and CD3 levels was found between groups. Only small numbers of individuals were included in the HLA sub-analyses, which left unresolved whether HLA type had any influence on TCRB rearrangement.

From each donor, a single peripheral blood sample of 100 to 150 mL on average was drawn into heparinised tubes. A BD FACSAria II and a panel including CD45RO, CCR7, CD25, CD127, CD95 and CD27 were used to sort naive, central memory, regulatory and stem cell-like memory CD4+ T cells. All sorted populations exceeded 95% purity. Right away, PBMCs were isolated by Lymphoprep density gradient centrifugation and were stained directly, with no culture step. So that batch effects would be minimized, each experiment stained and sorted samples in pairs, pairing one healthy donor with one patient. The rearranged segments are TRBV28 and TRBJ1-5, with 7 bases matching TRBD1. Material for sequencing was naive CD4+ T cells from blood. The cell subset or site label for this specimen denotes: true naive CD4+ T cells. The receptor was isolated from a woman younger than 45 in good health. This receptor has the CDR3 CASMGTASNQPQHF. At the DNA level, the sequence is TGTGCCAGCATGGGGACAGCCAGCAATCAGCCCCAGCATTTT. Where the CDR3 stops, the reference TRBV28 and TRBJ1-5 genes take over; the full variable domain is DVKVTQSSRYLVKRTGEKVFLECVQDMDHENMFWYRQDPGLGLRLIYFSYDVKMKEKGDIPEGYSVSREKKERFSLILESASTNQTSMYLCASMGTASNQPQHFGDGTRLSIL.